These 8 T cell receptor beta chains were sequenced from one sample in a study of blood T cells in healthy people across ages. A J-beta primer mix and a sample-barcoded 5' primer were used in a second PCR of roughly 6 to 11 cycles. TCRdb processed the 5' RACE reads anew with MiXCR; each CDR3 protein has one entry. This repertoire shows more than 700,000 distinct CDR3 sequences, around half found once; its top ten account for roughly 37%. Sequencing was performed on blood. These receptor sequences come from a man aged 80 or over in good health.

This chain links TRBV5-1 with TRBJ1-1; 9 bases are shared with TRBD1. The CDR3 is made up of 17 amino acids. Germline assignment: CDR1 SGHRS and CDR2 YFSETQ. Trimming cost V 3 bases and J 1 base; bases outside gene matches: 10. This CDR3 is CASSSFWDREGNTEAFF. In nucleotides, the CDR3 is TGCGCCAGCAGCTCCTTCTGGGACAGGGAGGGGAACACTGAAGCTTTCTTT.

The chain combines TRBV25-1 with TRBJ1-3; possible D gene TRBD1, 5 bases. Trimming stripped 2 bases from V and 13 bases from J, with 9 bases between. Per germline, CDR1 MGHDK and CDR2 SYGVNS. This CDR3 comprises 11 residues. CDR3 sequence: CASSEAGPIYF. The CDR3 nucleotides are TGTGCCAGCAGTGAAGCAGGGCCTATATATTTT.

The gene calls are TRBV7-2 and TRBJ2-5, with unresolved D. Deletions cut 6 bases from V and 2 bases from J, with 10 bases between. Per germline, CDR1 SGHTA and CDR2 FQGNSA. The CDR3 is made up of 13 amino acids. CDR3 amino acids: CASSQTPQETQYF. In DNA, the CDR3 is TGTGCCAGCAGTCAAACTCCTCAAGAGACCCAGTACTTC.

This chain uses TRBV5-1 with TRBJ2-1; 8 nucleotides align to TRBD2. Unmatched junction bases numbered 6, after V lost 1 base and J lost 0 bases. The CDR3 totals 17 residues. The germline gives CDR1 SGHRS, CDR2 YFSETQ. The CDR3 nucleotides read TGCGCCAGCAGCTTGCAGACTAGCGATAGCTCCTACAATGAGCAGTTCTTC. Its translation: CASSLQTSDSSYNEQFF.

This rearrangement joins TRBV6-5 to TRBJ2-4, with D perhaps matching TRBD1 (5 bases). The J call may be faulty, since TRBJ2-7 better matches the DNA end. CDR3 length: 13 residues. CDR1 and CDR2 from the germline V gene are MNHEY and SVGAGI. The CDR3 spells CASSYSDTHEQYF. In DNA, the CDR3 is TGTGCCAGCAGTTACTCGGACACTCACGAGCAGTACTTC.

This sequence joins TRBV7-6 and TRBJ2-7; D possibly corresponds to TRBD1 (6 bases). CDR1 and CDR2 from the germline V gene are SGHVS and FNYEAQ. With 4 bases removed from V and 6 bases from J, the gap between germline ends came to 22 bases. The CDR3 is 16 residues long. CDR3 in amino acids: CASSSRTGTRGCEQYF. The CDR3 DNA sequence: TGTGCCAGCAGCTCTCGCACCGGGACAAGGGGCTGCGAGCAGTACTTC.

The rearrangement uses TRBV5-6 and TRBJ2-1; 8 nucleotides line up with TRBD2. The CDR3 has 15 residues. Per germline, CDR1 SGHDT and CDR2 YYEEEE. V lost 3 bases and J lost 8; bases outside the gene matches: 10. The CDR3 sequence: CASSSRGLVRHEQFF. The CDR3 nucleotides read TGTGCCAGCAGCTCTAGGGGACTAGTTAGACATGAGCAGTTCTTC.

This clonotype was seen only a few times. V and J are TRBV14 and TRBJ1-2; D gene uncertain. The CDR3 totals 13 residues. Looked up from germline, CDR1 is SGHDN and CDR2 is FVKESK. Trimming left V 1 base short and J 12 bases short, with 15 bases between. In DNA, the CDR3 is TGTGCCAGCAGCCAAGTGAGAGGAGGGCTCGACACCTTC. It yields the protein CASSQVRGGLDTF.